This T cell receptor beta chain was recovered during a study of CD8 T cells in ankylosing spondylitis. Study-wide points: Reportedly, disease-linked clones are significantly enriched in ankylosing spondylitis patients' matched synovial fluid. Clones linked to the disease showed a CD8+ phenotype. They occurred at relatively low frequencies in peripheral blood. Both synovial fluid and blood in reactive arthritis had previously been reported to carry some motif variants. Within ankylosing spondylitis blood, a TCR beta motif made up of seven or eight highly homologous variants appeared to be characteristic.

5'-RACE, quantitative and with molecular barcodes, yielded the TCR beta libraries. TCRdb recomputed calls from the 5' RACE reads with MiXCR, one row per CDR3 protein. The table records about 800,000 distinct CDR3 sequences, roughly 12% of them present only once. A remark on this clonotype: Antigen: not known.

The source material was blood, either unsorted or a sorted T cell fraction (not recorded which). The receptor comes from a male donor with ankylosing spondylitis.

The CDR3 DNA is TGTGCCAGCAGTCCCCCGGGATTCCACAATGAGCAGTTCTTC. As protein: CASSPPGFHNEQFF. V usage is TRBV28 and J usage is TRBJ2-1, with D possibly being TRBD2 (5 bases). Deletions cut 5 bases from V and 5 bases from J, with 13 bases between. The CDR3 contains 14 residues. Germline CDR1 is MDHEN and CDR2 is SYDVKM.